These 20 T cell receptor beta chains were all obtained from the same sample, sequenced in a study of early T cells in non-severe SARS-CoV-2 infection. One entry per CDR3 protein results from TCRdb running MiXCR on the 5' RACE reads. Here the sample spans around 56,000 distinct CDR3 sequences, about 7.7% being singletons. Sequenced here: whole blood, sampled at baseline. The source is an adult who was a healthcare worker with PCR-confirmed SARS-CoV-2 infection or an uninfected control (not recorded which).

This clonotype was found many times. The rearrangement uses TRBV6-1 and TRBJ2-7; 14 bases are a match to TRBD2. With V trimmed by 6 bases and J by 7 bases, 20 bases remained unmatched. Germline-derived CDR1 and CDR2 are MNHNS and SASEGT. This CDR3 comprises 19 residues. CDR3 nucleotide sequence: TGTGCCAGCAGCCCGGCGGGACTAGCGGGAGTAGTACGTGTTGTTGAGCAGTACTTC. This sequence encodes CASSPAGLAGVVRVVEQYF.

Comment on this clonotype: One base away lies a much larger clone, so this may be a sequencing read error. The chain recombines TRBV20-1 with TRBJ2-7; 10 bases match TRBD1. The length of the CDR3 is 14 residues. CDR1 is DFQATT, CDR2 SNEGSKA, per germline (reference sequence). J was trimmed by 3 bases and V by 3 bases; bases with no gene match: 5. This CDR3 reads CSASHGTGVYEQYF. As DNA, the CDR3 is TGCAGTGCTAGTCACGGGACAGGGGTCTACGAGCAGTACTTC.

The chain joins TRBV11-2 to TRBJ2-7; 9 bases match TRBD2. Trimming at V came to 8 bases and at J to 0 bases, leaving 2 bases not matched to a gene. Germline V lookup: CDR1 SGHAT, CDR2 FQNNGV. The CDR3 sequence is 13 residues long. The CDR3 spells CASHSGSSYEQYF. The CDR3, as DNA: TGTGCCAGCCATAGCGGGAGCTCCTACGAGCAGTACTTC.

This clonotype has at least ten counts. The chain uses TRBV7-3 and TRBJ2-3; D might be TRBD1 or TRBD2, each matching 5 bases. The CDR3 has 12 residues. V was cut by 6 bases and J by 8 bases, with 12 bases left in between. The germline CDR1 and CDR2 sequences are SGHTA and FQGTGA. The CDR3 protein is CASRGDAGTQYF. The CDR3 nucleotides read TGTGCCAGCAGGGGGGACGCCGGTACGCAGTATTTT. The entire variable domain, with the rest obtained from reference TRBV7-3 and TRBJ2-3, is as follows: GAGVSQTPSNKVTEKGKYVELRCDPISGHTALYWYRQSLGQGPEFLIYFQGTGAADDSGLPNDRFFAVRPEGSVSTLKIQRTERGDSAVYLCASRGDAGTQYFGPGTRLTVL.

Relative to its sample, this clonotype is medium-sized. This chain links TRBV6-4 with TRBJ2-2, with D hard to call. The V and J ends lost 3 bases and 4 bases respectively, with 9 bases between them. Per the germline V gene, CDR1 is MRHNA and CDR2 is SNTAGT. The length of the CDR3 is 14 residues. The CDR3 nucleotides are TGTGCCAGCAGTGAGGTACACCCCACCGGGGAGCTGTTTTTT. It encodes CASSEVHPTGELFF.

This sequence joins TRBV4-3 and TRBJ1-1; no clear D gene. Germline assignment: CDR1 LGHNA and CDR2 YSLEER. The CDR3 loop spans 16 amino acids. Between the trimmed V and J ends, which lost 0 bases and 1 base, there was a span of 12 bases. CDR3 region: CASSQDLGRGNTEAFF. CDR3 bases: TGCGCCAGCAGCCAAGATTTAGGGCGGGGGAACACTGAAGCTTTCTTT.

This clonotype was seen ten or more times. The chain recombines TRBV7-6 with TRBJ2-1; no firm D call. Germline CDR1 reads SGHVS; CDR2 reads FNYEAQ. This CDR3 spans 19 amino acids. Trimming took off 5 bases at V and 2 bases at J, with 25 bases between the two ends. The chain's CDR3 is CASSPFDGSLDVPYNEQFF. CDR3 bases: TGTGCCAGCAGCCCATTCGACGGATCCCTCGACGTCCCCTACAATGAGCAGTTCTTC.

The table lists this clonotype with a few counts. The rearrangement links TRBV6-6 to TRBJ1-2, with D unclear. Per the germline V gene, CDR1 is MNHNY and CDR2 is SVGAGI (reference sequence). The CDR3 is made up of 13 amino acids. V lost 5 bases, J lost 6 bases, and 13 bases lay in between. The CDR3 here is CASSPYAQNGYTF. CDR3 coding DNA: TGTGCCAGCAGTCCTTATGCCCAGAATGGCTACACCTTC.

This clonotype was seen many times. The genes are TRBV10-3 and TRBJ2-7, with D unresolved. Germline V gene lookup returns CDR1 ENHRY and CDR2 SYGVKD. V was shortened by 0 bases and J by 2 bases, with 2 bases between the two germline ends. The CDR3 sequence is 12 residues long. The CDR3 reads CAISESTYEQYF. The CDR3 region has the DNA TGTGCCATCAGTGAGTCGACCTACGAGCAGTACTTC.

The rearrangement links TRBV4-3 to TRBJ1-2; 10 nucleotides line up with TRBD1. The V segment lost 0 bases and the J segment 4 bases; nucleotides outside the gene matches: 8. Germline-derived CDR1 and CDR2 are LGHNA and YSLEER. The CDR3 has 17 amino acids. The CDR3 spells CASSQDGGQGVFYGYTF. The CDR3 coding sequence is TGCGCCAGCAGCCAAGATGGAGGACAGGGGGTCTTCTATGGCTACACCTTC.

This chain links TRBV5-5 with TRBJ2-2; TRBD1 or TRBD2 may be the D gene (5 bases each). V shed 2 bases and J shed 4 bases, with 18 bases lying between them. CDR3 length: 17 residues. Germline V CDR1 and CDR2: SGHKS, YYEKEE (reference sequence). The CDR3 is CASSFSRGERSTGELFF. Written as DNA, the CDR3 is TGTGCCAGCAGCTTTTCAAGGGGAGAACGGAGCACCGGGGAGCTGTTTTTT.

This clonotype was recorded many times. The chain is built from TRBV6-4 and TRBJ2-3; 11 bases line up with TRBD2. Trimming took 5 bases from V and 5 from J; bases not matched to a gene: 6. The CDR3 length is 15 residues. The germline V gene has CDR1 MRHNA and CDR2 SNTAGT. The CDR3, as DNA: TGTGCCAGCAGTTTAGCGGGAGGGTCCGGAGATACGCAGTATTTT. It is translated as CASSLAGGSGDTQYF.

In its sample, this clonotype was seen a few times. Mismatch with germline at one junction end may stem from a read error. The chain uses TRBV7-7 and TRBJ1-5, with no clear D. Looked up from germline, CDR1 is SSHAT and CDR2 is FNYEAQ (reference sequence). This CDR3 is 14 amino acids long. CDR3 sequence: CASSLGIWAQPQHF. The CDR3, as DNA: TGTGCTAGCAGCTTAGGCATATGGGCGCAGCCCCAGCATTTT. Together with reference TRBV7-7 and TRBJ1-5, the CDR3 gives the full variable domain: GAGVSQSPRYKVTKRGQDVTLRCDPISSHATLYWYQQALGQGPEFLTYFNYEAQPDKSGLPSDRFSAERPEGSISTLTIQRTEQRDSAMYRCASSLGIWAQPQHFGDGTRLSIL.

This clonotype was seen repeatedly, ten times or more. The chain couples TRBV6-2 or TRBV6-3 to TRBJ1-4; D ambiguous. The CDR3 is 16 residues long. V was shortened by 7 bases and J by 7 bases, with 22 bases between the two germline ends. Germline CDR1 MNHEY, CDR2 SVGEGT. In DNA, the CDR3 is TGTGCCAGCACCCTTAAAGGCGGACCGAGAGGTGAAAAACTGTTTTTT. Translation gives CASTLKGGPRGEKLFF.

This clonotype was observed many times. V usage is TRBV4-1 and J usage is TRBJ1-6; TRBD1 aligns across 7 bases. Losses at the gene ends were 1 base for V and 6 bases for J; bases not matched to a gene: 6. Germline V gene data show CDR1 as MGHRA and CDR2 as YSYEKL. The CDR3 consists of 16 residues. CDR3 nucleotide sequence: TGCGCCAGCAGCCAAGCTGGGCAGGGGGTTAATTCACCCCTCCACTTT. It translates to CASSQAGQGVNSPLHF.

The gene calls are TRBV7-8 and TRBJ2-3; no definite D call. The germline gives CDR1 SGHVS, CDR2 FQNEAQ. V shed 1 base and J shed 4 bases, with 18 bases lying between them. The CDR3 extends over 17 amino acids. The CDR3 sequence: CASSLVPRRNIADTQYF. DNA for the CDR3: TGTGCCAGCAGCTTAGTCCCAAGGCGTAATATCGCAGATACGCAGTATTTT.

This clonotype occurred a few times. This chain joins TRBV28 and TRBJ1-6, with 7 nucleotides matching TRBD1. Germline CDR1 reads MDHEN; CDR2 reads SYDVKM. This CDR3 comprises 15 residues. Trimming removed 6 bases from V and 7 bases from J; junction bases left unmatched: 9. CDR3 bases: TGTGCCAGCAGGGCCGGGACAGCCATAAATTCACCCCTCCACTTT. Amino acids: CASRAGTAINSPLHF.

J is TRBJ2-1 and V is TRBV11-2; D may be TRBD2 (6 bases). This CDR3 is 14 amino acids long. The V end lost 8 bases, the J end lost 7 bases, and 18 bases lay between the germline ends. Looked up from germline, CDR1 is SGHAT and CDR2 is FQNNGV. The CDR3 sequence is CASGGLPPLNEQFF. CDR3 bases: TGTGCCAGCGGGGGACTCCCGCCTTTGAATGAGCAGTTCTTC.

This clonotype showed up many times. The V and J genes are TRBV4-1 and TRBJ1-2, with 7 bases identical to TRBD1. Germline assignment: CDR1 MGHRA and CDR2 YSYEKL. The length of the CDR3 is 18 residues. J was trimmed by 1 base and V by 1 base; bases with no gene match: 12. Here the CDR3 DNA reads TGCGCCAGCAGCCAAGCCGGGACAGCTAGACTATTTAACTATGGCTACACCTTC. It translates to CASSQAGTARLFNYGYTF.

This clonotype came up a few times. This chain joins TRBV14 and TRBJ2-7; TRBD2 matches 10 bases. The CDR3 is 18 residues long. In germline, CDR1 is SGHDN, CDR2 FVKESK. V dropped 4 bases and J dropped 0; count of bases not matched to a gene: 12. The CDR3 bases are TGTGCCAGCAGCCCCTTACCCGGAGCGGGAGGGAGCTCCTACGAGCAGTACTTC. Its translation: CASSPLPGAGGSSYEQYF.